One TCR beta chain is described in this entry. The CDR3 is 12 residues long. The V and J ends lost 4 bases and 3 bases respectively, with 10 bases between them. CDR1 is DFQATT and CDR2 is SNEGSKA in the germline V gene (reference sequence). The data derive from a study of blood T cells in healthy people across ages. With a J-beta primer mix and a sample-barcoded 5' primer, a second PCR ran about 7 to 12 cycles. TCRdb re-derived calls from the 5' RACE reads in MiXCR, one entry per CDR3 protein. The sample contains more than 1 million distinct CDR3 sequences, over 35% of which appear only once. V usage is TRBV20-1 and J usage is TRBJ2-7, with D perhaps assigned TRBD1 or TRBD2 (6 bases each). The TCR comes from a woman between 55 and 75 years old in good health. The sequencing input was blood. The DNA of the CDR3 is TGCAGTGCTACTCGGGGGCTCTACGAGCAGTACTTC. Translated, it gives CSATRGLYEQYF.